This T cell receptor (beta chain) was recovered during a study of blood T cell repertoires in COVID-19. Study-wide context: Acute and convalescent COVID-19 samples came from the United States, Italy and Spain. Sample material is recorded as cDNA or gDNA derived from T cells, B-cell-depleted T cells, or PBMCs.

Germline V gene data show CDR1 as SEHNR and CDR2 as FQNEAQ (reference sequence). The V end lost 7 bases, the J end lost 9 bases, and 16 bases lay between the germline ends. This CDR3 region has 14 residues. In the study's own analysis: Reference gene primer amplification yielded estimated nucleated cell counts. Sequencing used immunoSEQ multiplex PCR; TCRdb keeps in-frame clones, though not all of them. That table gives V, J and clone size, and the DNA gave D and trimming. The data hold about 200,000 clones, with about four fifths observed a single time. Material: peripheral blood. The receptor was derived from a woman aged 50 to 60 with active or convalescent COVID-19. The chain couples TRBV7-9 to TRBJ1-6; D is possibly TRBD1 (5 bases). The CDR3 nucleotides are TGTGCCAGCACAGCCCAGGGTGCAAGTTCACCCCTCCACTTT. It encodes CASTAQGASSPLHF.